This TCR beta chain was found in a study of tumor-infiltrating lymphocytes in primary liver carcinoma. Investigators took RNA and DNA out together from about 20-30 mg of unsorted bulk tissue. CDR1 and CDR2 from the germline V gene are LGHNA and YNFKEQ. The CDR3 sequence is 16 residues long. V lost 0 bases to trimming and J lost 13 bases; unmatched junction nucleotides: 15. The input was approximately 500 ng total RNA; TCR beta cDNA was made from it with a constant-region primer. Libraries covering TCR beta were generated through three nested multiplex PCR rounds (using a slightly modified ARM-PCR). For around 10 cycles apiece, the opening two PCR rounds ran with TRBV1-TRBV30 forward primers and a C-beta reverse primer. TCRdb analysed the multiplex PCR reads with MiXCR anew, one entry per CDR3 protein. This table holds 90,000 to 140,000 distinct CDR3 sequences, around 84% found once.

The specimen sequenced was liver tumor tissue from sampling region 3. As to subset: tumor region T3, left-lateral pole. The chain carries TRBV4-2 and TRBJ2-1, with 7 bases lining up with TRBD1. The receptor was isolated from a man aged 35 to 55 with primary liver carcinoma and hepatitis B virus infection. CDR3 in DNA: TGTGCCAGCAGCCAAGAATTCAGGGGGAGCTACAAAGAACAGTTCTTC. This encodes CASSQEFRGSYKEQFF.